Included here is one T cell receptor beta chain sequence, with context. The antigen remains undetermined. CDR3 size: 20 residues. CDR1 and CDR2 (germline): SEHNR, FQNEAQ (reference sequence). The second PCR ran roughly 6 to 11 cycles with a sample-barcoded 5' primer and J-beta primers. TCRdb analysed the 5' RACE reads with MiXCR anew, one entry per CDR3 protein. The repertoire holds around 970,000 distinct CDR3 sequences, with about 53% as singletons. This sample was taken from a study of blood T cells in healthy people across ages. Overall study results and limits: The lack of PBMC sorting stopped any conclusive naive versus antigen-experienced comparison.

The sequencing input was blood. The rearrangement links TRBV7-9 to TRBJ2-4; 12 nucleotides match TRBD2. Gene TRBJ2-7 matches the end of the DNA better, so the J call may be wrong. The sequence came from a woman aged 55 to 70 in good health. The CDR3 loop reads CASSLDKRPGLAGVLYEQYF. The CDR3, as DNA: TGTGCCAGCAGCTTAGACAAGCGACCGGGACTAGCGGGTGTCCTGTACGAGCAGTACTTC.